These T cell receptor beta chains were read from a single sample in a study of blood T cells in healthy people across ages. Via MiXCR, TCRdb re-called the 5' RACE reads, giving one row per CDR3 protein. The sample includes roughly 1,800,000 distinct CDR3 sequences, around 48% of them seen just once. Sequenced sample: blood. The receptors here all came from a woman aged 35 to 49 in good health. Both conserved end residues are part of each CDR3. Fields, in order: D gene, V gene, clone size, J gene, CDR3 DNA, CDR3 protein. D genes are given only for firm matches. The size of a clone is reported for some rows only, either as once, few or many, or as a class for expanded clones.

-,TRBV6-5,-,TRBJ2-3,TGTGCCAGCAGTTACTGGGGCCTTGGAGGAGATACGCAGTATTTT,CASSYWGLGGDTQYF
TRBD2,TRBV28,few,TRBJ2-5,TGTGCCAGCAGTAGCCCGACTAGCGTCCACCAAGAGACCCAGTACTTC,CASSSPTSVHQETQYF
TRBD2,TRBV28,-,TRBJ2-3,TGTGCCAGCAGGCATTGGGGGGGAAGCACAGATACGCAGTATTTT,CASRHWGGSTDTQYF
-,TRBV6-5,-,TRBJ2-7,TGTGCCAGCAGTTACTCAACTTTTGACAGCTACGAGCAGTACTTC,CASSYSTFDSYEQYF
-,TRBV4-3,-,TRBJ1-2,TGCGCCAGCAGCCAAGATACACAGGGCTATGGCTACACCTTC,CASSQDTQGYGYTF
TRBD2,TRBV7-8,once,TRBJ2-5,TGTGCCAGCAGCCTACCGGGACTAGCGATCCAAGAGACCCAGTACTTC,CASSLPGLAIQETQYF
-,TRBV18,-,TRBJ1-2,TGTGCCAGCTCACCACCCACATTTAACTATGGCTACACCTTC,CASSPPTFNYGYTF
-,TRBV29-1,-,TRBJ1-1,TGCAGCGGCCAGGGGACGCAGAACACTGAAGCTTTCTTT,CSGQGTQNTEAFF
-,TRBV20-1,-,TRBJ2-7,TGCAGTGCTAGAGAAGGCAGCTACGAGCAGTACTTC,CSAREGSYEQYF
-,TRBV4-3,few,TRBJ1-2,TGCGCCAGCAGCCGAGGACAATCTAACTATGGCTACACCTTC,CASSRGQSNYGYTF
-,TRBV9,-,TRBJ2-3,TGTGCCAGCAGCGTAGAAGGGAGACCAGGGGCAGATACGCAGTATTTT,CASSVEGRPGADTQYF
-,TRBV20-1,-,TRBJ2-1,TGCAGTGCTAGAGATTTGGCGGGGACTGGCAATGAGCAGTTCTTC,CSARDLAGTGNEQFF
TRBD1,TRBV29-1,once,TRBJ2-6,TGCAGCGTTGCTCAGGACAGGCGCTCTGGGGCCAGCGTCCTGACTTTC,CSVAQDRRSGASVLTF
-,TRBV13,few,TRBJ2-5,TGTGCCAGCAGCTTCGGTCAGGGGCTAGTACAAGAGACCCAGTACTTC,CASSFGQGLVQETQYF
TRBD2,TRBV12-3/TRBV12-4,-,TRBJ2-3,TGTGCCAGCACCCCCCCGACTAGCGGCGCAGATACGCAGTATTTT,CASTPPTSGADTQYF
-,TRBV7-3,-,TRBJ2-1,TGTGCCAGCAGGTTGCCTGGCGGGGCCTACAATGAGCAGTTCTTC,CASRLPGGAYNEQFF
TRBD1,TRBV15,-,TRBJ1-2,TGTGCCACCAGCTGGGGACAGGAAGGGTTCTATGGCTACACCTTC,CATSWGQEGFYGYTF
TRBD1,TRBV27,-,TRBJ2-7,TGTGCCAGCAGCCGCTCGGGACAGGGACGCTACGAGCAGTACTTC,CASSRSGQGRYEQYF
-,TRBV7-9,-,TRBJ2-7,TGTGCCAGCAGCCCCTCGAAGGCCGACTCCTACGAGCAGTACTTC,CASSPSKADSYEQYF
-,TRBV7-3,few,TRBJ2-1,TGTGCCAGCAGCTTAATGCCTAAAAAGAGGTCCTACAATGAGCAGTTCTTC,CASSLMPKKRSYNEQFF
TRBD1,TRBV5-6,-,TRBJ2-1,TGTGCCAGCAGCTTGATGATGCGACAGGGGGCAGGCAATGAGCAGTTCTTC,CASSLMMRQGAGNEQFF
TRBD1,TRBV14,few,TRBJ2-4,TGTGCCAGCAGCCAAGTCTTGGGACAGGGGTCCATTCAGTACTTC,CASSQVLGQGSIQYF
-,TRBV29-1,few,TRBJ1-4,TGCAGCCGCATGGGGGAGCATAATGAAAAACTGTTTTTT,CSRMGEHNEKLFF
-,TRBV20-1,-,TRBJ2-1,TGCGGTGCTAGCGAGGACCTCCTCTACAATGAGCAGTTCTTC,CGASEDLLYNEQFF
-,TRBV10-3,few,TRBJ2-7,TGTGCCATCAAGAGGGACGGCTACGAGCAGTACTTC,CAIKRDGYEQYF
-,TRBV20-1,-,TRBJ2-3,TGCAGTGCTCGAGGGCACCGAGGCACAGATACGCAGTATTTT,CSARGHRGTDTQYF
TRBD1,TRBV3-1,-,TRBJ1-2,TGTGCCAGCAGCGTCCGGACAGGTTATGGCTACACCTTC,CASSVRTGYGYTF
TRBD2,TRBV28,once,TRBJ2-1,TGTGCCAGCAGTTTAGCGGGGGTACCGCAAGAGACCCAGTTCTTC,CASSLAGVPQETQFF
TRBD2,TRBV7-2,-,TRBJ2-3,TGTGCCAGCAGCTTAGCGAGCGGGGGGGCTAGGGCAGATACGCAGTATTTT,CASSLASGGARADTQYF
-,TRBV4-2,-,TRBJ2-2,TGTGCCAGCCAGGACTACACCGGGGAGCTGTTTTTT,CASQDYTGELFF
TRBD2,TRBV7-2,-,TRBJ2-7,TGTGCCAGCAGCGGAAAGGGACTAGCGGGGGGAGAGGCCGAGCAGTACTTC,CASSGKGLAGGEAEQYF
-,TRBV28,few,TRBJ2-7,TGTGCCAGCGGCCTCAGGGTCTACGAGCAGTACTTC,CASGLRVYEQYF
TRBD2,TRBV6-2/TRBV6-3,-,TRBJ2-7,TGTGCCAGCAGTTACGACGCTAGCGGGGGGGCCGGGAAATACGAGCAGTACTTC,CASSYDASGGAGKYEQYF
-,TRBV7-2,few,TRBJ2-5,TGTGCCAGCAGCAGCCTAGGGTCTACCCAGTACTTC,CASSSLGSTQYF
-,TRBV7-6,few,TRBJ1-6,TGTGCCAGCAGCTTAGGGACAGTAGGTCCCCTCCACTTT,CASSLGTVGPLHF
TRBD1,TRBV4-1,few,TRBJ2-3,TGCGCCAGCAGCCAAGATTTCGGGACAGGGTTTCGTGCAGATACGCAGTATTTT,CASSQDFGTGFRADTQYF
-,TRBV6-6,-,TRBJ2-5,TGTGCCAGCAGTAAACAGGGTGGGGACCAAGAGACCCAGTACTTC,CASSKQGGDQETQYF
TRBD1,TRBV7-3,-,TRBJ2-1,TGTGCCAGCAGCTCGGGTCCCGGACAGGGACTTACTGAGCAGTTCTTC,CASSSGPGQGLTEQFF
TRBD1,TRBV10-3,-,TRBJ1-2,TGTGCCATCAGGACTACCGGGACAGGGGGCTCTGGCTACACCTTC,CAIRTTGTGGSGYTF
-,TRBV4-1,few,TRBJ1-4,TGCGCCAGCAGCCAAGGGACAGTCCGAAATTTTGAAAAACTGTTTTTT,CASSQGTVRNFEKLFF
TRBD1,TRBV10-3,-,TRBJ1-1,TGTGCCATCAGTGAAGGACAGGGGGCGCTAACTGAAGCTTTCTTT,CAISEGQGALTEAFF
TRBD1,TRBV7-2,-,TRBJ1-2,TGTGCCAGCAGCTTAGACAGGGGGGCTGGAGGCTACACCTTC,CASSLDRGAGGYTF
-,TRBV29-1,-,TRBJ2-1,TGCAGCGTTGGAAGGCAGGGAGGCTACGATGAGCAGTTCTTC,CSVGRQGGYDEQFF
-,TRBV6-6,-,TRBJ1-1,TGTGCCAGCAGTTACTCGCGGGAGGAAGCTTTCTTT,CASSYSREEAFF
TRBD1,TRBV18,few,TRBJ1-2,TGTGCCAGCTCAGTTCCGGGACAGGGGCGATCTAACTATGGCTACACCTTC,CASSVPGQGRSNYGYTF
-,TRBV28,-,TRBJ1-2,TGTGCCAGCAGGAAGGGTTATGCCTATGGCTACACCTTC,CASRKGYAYGYTF
-,TRBV11-2,-,TRBJ2-3,TGTGCCAGCACGACAGCGATTACTAGCACAGATACGCAGTATTTT,CASTTAITSTDTQYF